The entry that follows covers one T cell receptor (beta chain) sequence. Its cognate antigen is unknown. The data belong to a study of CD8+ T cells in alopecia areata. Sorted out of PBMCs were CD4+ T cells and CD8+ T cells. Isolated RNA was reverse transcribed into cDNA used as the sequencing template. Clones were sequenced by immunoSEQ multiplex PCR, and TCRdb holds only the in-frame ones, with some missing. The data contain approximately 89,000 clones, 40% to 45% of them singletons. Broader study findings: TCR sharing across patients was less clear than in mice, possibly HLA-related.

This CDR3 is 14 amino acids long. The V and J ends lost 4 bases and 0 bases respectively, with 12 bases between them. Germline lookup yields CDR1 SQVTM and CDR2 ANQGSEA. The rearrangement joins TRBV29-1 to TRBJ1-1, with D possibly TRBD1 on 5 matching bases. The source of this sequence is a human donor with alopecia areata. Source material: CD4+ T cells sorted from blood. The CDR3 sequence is CSVGQGGMNTEAFF. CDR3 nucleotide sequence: TGCAGCGTTGGGCAGGGTGGCATGAACACTGAAGCTTTCTTT.